This T cell receptor beta chain was sequenced in a study of naive and memory T cell subsets. The CDR3 loop spans 16 amino acids. Trimming stripped 2 bases from V and 2 bases from J, with 15 bases between. The beta constant-region primer was an equimolar mix of two oligonucleotides covering TRBC1 and TRBC2. The ligated cDNA underwent four PCR rounds using SP2 and nested alpha and beta constant-region primers. From the UMI-ligation and nested PCR reads, TCRdb called clonotypes with MiXCR, one entry per CDR3 protein. The sample holds under 25,000 distinct CDR3 sequences, 7% to 10% seen once. This clonotype was recorded a few times. Four subsets defined by CD45RA and CD27 were sorted after CD3, CD4, CD8 and live/dead staining.

The source is a human donor in good health. Sequenced: central memory CD8+ T cells from blood. The J gene is TRBJ2-5, the V gene TRBV6-7; D perhaps matches TRBD1 (5 bases). TRBV6-7 is treated as an ORF (open reading frame) with a function not yet certain. The CDR3 reads CASSYARQGRQETQYF. DNA for the CDR3: TGTGCCAGCAGTTACGCTCGGCAGGGAAGGCAAGAGACCCAGTACTTC.